A single sample is the source of the 7 T cell receptor beta chains below, sequenced in a study of shared clonotypes between healthy human individuals. Profiling relied on immunoSEQ multiplex PCR, and the TCRdb table lists in-frame clones only, not all of them. Of under 2,000,000 clones listed, roughly 94% are singletons. Only CD45RO-negative cells positively selected for CCR7 counted as naive CD8 cells, so terminally differentiated effector memory CD45RA+ cells were excluded. Source material: naive CD8+ T cells sorted from blood. The receptors were sampled from a man aged 18 to 29 in good health.

The J gene is TRBJ2-1, the V gene TRBV5-4; D is possibly TRBD1 or TRBD2 (5 bases each). Trimming took off 2 bases at V and 3 bases at J, with 12 bases between the two ends. The CDR3 runs to 15 residues. CDR1 and CDR2 (germline): SGHNT, YYREEE (reference sequence). The CDR3 loop reads CASSFRGGNYNEQFF. The CDR3 nucleotides are TGTGCCAGCAGCTTTCGGGGCGGCAACTACAATGAGCAGTTCTTC.

V and J are TRBV30 and TRBJ1-4, with D maybe TRBD1 (5 bases). V was clipped by 7 bases and J by 8 bases, with 14 bases between them. Germline V gives CDR1 GTSNPN, CDR2 SVGIG (reference sequence). The CDR3 is 12 residues long. The CDR3 region is CAYQGTGEKLFF. CDR3 sequence (DNA): TGTGCCTACCAGGGTACGGGGGAAAAACTGTTTTTT.

J is TRBJ2-5 and V is TRBV14; TRBD1 is a possible D gene (6 bases). This CDR3 region has 16 residues. Germline V gene lookup returns CDR1 SGHDN and CDR2 FVKESK. Trimming left V 4 bases short and J 0 bases short, with 15 bases between. DNA for the CDR3: TGTGCCAGCAGCCCACCGGGACATTGGAACCAAGAGACCCAGTACTTC. Residues: CASSPPGHWNQETQYF.

This chain connects TRBV7-6 to TRBJ1-5; no clear D. The V gene's germline CDR1 is SGHVS and CDR2 FNYEAQ. This CDR3 contains 14 residues. The ends were cut back, 5 bases at V and 3 bases at J, with 11 bases in the middle. The CDR3: CASSAGSYNQPQHF. CDR3 in DNA: TGTGCCAGCAGCGCCGGGTCCTACAATCAGCCCCAGCATTTT. Combining the CDR3 with reference TRBV7-6 and TRBJ1-5 gives the whole variable domain GAGVSQSPRYKVTKRGQDVALRCDPISGHVSLYWYRQALGQGPEFLTYFNYEAQQDKSGLPNDRFSAERPEGSISTLTIQRTEQRDSAMYRCASSAGSYNQPQHFGDGTRLSIL.

Details on this clone: The same CDR3 can be traced to other DNA sequences in this sample. The rearrangement uses TRBV5-1 and TRBJ2-7; D not resolved. Germline V gives CDR1 SGHRS, CDR2 YFSETQ. Trimming took off 0 bases at V and 0 bases at J, with 7 bases between the two ends. This CDR3 contains 14 residues. The CDR3 DNA follows: TGCGCCAGCAGCTTGGTGCCTAGCTCCTACGAGCAGTACTTC. Protein: CASSLVPSSYEQYF.

This clone is a singleton in its sample. CDR3 region: CAAAIGQKETQYF. In nucleotides, the CDR3 is TGTGCCGCCGCAATCGGACAGAAAGAGACCCAGTACTTC. V gene TRBV6-5 combines with J gene TRBJ2-5; possible D gene TRBD1, 6 bases. Germline V gene data show CDR1 as MNHEY and CDR2 as SVGAGI. V lost 11 bases and J lost 3, with 16 bases in between. The CDR3 spans 13 residues.

This CDR3 is CASSPSVVSLTDTQYF. CDR3 bases: TGCGCCAGCAGCCCATCAGTAGTCTCTCTCACAGATACGCAGTATTTT. J is TRBJ2-3 and V is TRBV4-1, with D unclear. CDR1 and CDR2 (germline): MGHRA, YSYEKL. This CDR3 is built from 16 residues. Trimming took off 4 bases at V and 2 bases at J, with 16 bases between the two ends.